This is a list of T cell receptor beta chains from one sample in a study of T cell changes during pregnancy in multiple sclerosis. Assay used: immunoSEQ multiplex PCR; TCRdb lists only in-frame clones, some missing. The table includes about 20,000 clones, roughly 90% detected once. The sequencing used CD8+ T cells from peripheral blood mononuclear cells, collected in the second trimester of pregnancy. These receptors came from a female donor in good health, enrolled as a control in a pregnancy study. Each CDR3 is given with its conserved first and last residue. Fields, in order: clone size, V gene, J gene, D gene, CDR3 protein, CDR3 DNA. D genes are given only for firm matches. Where a row states a size, it is once, few, many or the class of an expanded clone; other rows omit it.

-,TRBV28,TRBJ2-7,-,CASSLFLDSGIFRGQYF,TGTGCCAGCAGTTTATTCCTGGATAGCGGCATATTTCGCGGGCAGTACTTC
-,TRBV6-5,TRBJ2-6,-,CASTYGPGANVLTF,TGTGCCAGCACTTATGGGCCTGGGGCCAACGTCCTGACTTTC
-,TRBV28,TRBJ2-7,TRBD2,CASSLLAAYSYEQYF,TGTGCCAGCAGTTTACTAGCGGCTTACTCCTACGAGCAGTACTTC
-,TRBV5-1,TRBJ2-1,TRBD1,CASSLAGQGARDEQFF,TGCGCCAGCAGCTTGGCCGGGCAGGGGGCTCGGGATGAGCAGTTCTTC
-,TRBV2,TRBJ1-1,TRBD1,CASTQTGVWTEAFF,TGTGCCAGCACTCAAACAGGGGTTTGGACTGAAGCTTTCTTT
-,TRBV28,TRBJ2-1,-,CASSLWVGRSYDNEQFF,TGTGCCAGCAGTTTATGGGTAGGGAGGTCCTACGACAATGAGCAGTTCTTC
-,TRBV7-6,TRBJ2-7,-,CASSLETNEQYF,TGTGCCAGCAGCTTAGAAACTAACGAGCAGTACTTC
-,TRBV7-9,TRBJ2-7,TRBD2,CASSLNLGTRGYEQYF,TGTGCCAGCAGCTTAAACCTGGGGACTAGAGGCTACGAGCAGTACTTC
-,TRBV28,TRBJ2-3,TRBD2,CASSTGLVKVTDTQYF,TGTGCCAGCAGTACTGGACTAGTCAAGGTCACAGATACGCAGTATTTT
-,TRBV27,TRBJ2-1,TRBD1,CASSLSQGAKNEQFF,TGTGCCAGCAGTTTGTCCCAGGGGGCAAAGAATGAGCAGTTCTTC
-,TRBV5-6,TRBJ2-4,TRBD2,CASSLERDAKNIQYF,TGTGCCAGCAGCCTCGAGCGGGATGCCAAAAACATTCAGTACTTC
-,TRBV6-1,TRBJ1-3,-,CASSEQSSGNTIYF,TGTGCCAGCAGTGAACAGTCTTCTGGAAACACCATATATTTT
-,TRBV6-4,TRBJ2-2,-,CASSDSEDSTGELFF,TGTGCCAGCAGTGACTCGGAGGACAGCACCGGGGAGCTGTTTTTT
-,TRBV4-1,TRBJ1-3,TRBD1,CASSHGQGADTIYF,TGCGCCAGCAGCCATGGACAGGGGGCGGACACCATATATTTT
-,TRBV4-3,TRBJ2-1,TRBD2,CASSPGGPNEQFF,TGCGCCAGCAGCCCGGGAGGGCCCAATGAGCAGTTCTTC
-,TRBV7-9,TRBJ1-1,TRBD1,CASSLGQGNTEAFF,TGTGCCAGCAGCCTTGGACAGGGGAACACTGAAGCTTTCTTT
-,TRBV4-3,TRBJ2-7,TRBD2,CASSWTSGSMNEQYF,TGCGCCAGCAGCTGGACTAGCGGGAGTATGAACGAGCAGTACTTC
-,TRBV28,TRBJ1-2,-,CASSGTANYGYTF,TGTGCCAGCAGTGGAACAGCTAACTATGGCTACACCTTC
-,TRBV14,TRBJ1-2,-,CASSQDFRGDYGYTF,TGTGCCAGCAGCCAAGATTTCAGGGGAGACTATGGCTACACCTTC
-,TRBV5-6,TRBJ1-1,-,CASRIWGGSGTEAFF,TGTGCCAGCAGGATTTGGGGAGGATCGGGGACTGAAGCTTTCTTT
-,TRBV7-8,TRBJ1-2,-,CASSSGLQSGYTF,TGTGCCAGCAGCTCGGGACTGCAAAGTGGCTACACCTTC
-,TRBV11-2,TRBJ2-3,-,CASSLDYGREDTDTQYF,TGTGCCAGCAGCTTAGATTATGGCAGGGAAGACACAGATACGCAGTATTTT
-,TRBV11-2,TRBJ2-1,-,CASSLVGQSSYNEQFF,TGTGCCAGCAGCTTGGTCGGACAGAGCTCCTACAATGAGCAGTTCTTC
-,TRBV13,TRBJ1-2,-,CASSLGKTGNNYGYTF,TGTGCCAGCAGCTTAGGCAAAACAGGAAACAACTATGGCTACACCTTC
-,TRBV27,TRBJ2-5,TRBD2,CASSPTSGSFQETQYF,TGTGCCAGCAGCCCGACTAGCGGGAGTTTCCAAGAGACCCAGTACTTC
-,TRBV7-9,TRBJ2-1,TRBD2,CASLQGGEGPVGNEQFF,TGTGCCAGCCTCCAGGGAGGGGAGGGCCCAGTAGGGAATGAGCAGTTCTTC
once,TRBV11-2,TRBJ2-7,TRBD2,CASSPSGAGGFPHEQYF,TGTGCCAGCAGCCCAAGCGGGGCGGGAGGGTTTCCCCACGAGCAGTACTTC
-,TRBV5-1,TRBJ2-1,TRBD1,CASSSGTGRDNEQFF,TGCGCCAGCAGCTCCGGGACAGGGAGAGACAATGAGCAGTTCTTC
-,TRBV28,TRBJ2-5,TRBD2,CASSLGTSGSETQYF,TGTGCCAGCAGTTTGGGGACTAGCGGGAGTGAGACCCAGTACTTC
-,TRBV2,TRBJ1-1,-,CASSDEQGNTEAFF,TGTGCCAGCAGTGACGAACAGGGAAACACTGAAGCTTTCTTT
-,TRBV27,TRBJ1-2,-,CASSIAFTGTYGYTF,TGTGCCAGCAGTATAGCCTTCACAGGGACCTATGGCTACACCTTC
once,TRBV11-2,TRBJ2-2,TRBD1,CASSSQGAVTGELFF,TGTGCCAGCAGCTCACAGGGGGCCGTCACCGGGGAGCTGTTTTTT
once,TRBV5-6,TRBJ1-1,-,CASSLLRGMNTEAFF,TGTGCCAGCAGCTTGTTGCGGGGAATGAACACTGAAGCTTTCTTT
-,TRBV19,TRBJ2-5,TRBD2,CASSIHPQAGGSETQYF,TGTGCCAGTAGTATTCACCCCCAAGCGGGGGGGTCGGAGACCCAGTACTTC
-,TRBV6-4,TRBJ2-3,TRBD2,CASSDTSGRADTQYF,TGTGCCAGCAGTGATACTAGCGGGAGGGCAGATACGCAGTATTTT
-,TRBV5-5,TRBJ2-1,-,CASSLLQGSYNEQFF,TGTGCCAGCAGCTTGCTACAGGGATCCTACAATGAGCAGTTCTTC
-,TRBV10-1,TRBJ2-5,TRBD1,CASSDRVGETQYF,TGCGCCAGCAGCGACAGGGTTGGAGAGACCCAGTACTTC
-,TRBV7-9,TRBJ2-7,-,CASSPLRGPYEQYF,TGTGCCAGCAGCCCCTTGCGGGGCCCCTACGAGCAGTACTTC
once,TRBV28,TRBJ1-5,-,CASSLGQFNSNQPQHF,TGTGCCAGCAGTTTAGGCCAGTTTAATAGCAATCAGCCCCAGCATTTT
-,TRBV7-5,TRBJ1-5,-,CARSHSKPQHF,TGTGCCAGAAGCCATAGTAAGCCCCAGCATTTT
-,TRBV4-3,TRBJ2-5,-,CASSQDPPGGVQTQYF,TGCGCCAGCAGCCAAGATCCCCCGGGCGGGGTCCAGACCCAGTACTTC
-,TRBV7-9,TRBJ1-5,-,CASSFSREGNQPQHF,TGTGCCAGCAGCTTTTCCAGGGAGGGCAATCAGCCCCAGCATTTT
-,TRBV27,TRBJ2-7,TRBD2,CASSLSLAGSYEQYF,TGTGCCAGCAGTTTATCACTAGCGGGGTCCTACGAGCAGTACTTC
once,TRBV5-1,TRBJ2-7,TRBD1,CASSRRQGPYEQYF,TGCGCCAGCAGCAGGAGACAGGGTCCCTACGAGCAGTACTTC
-,TRBV5-1,TRBJ2-7,-,CASTPTRGEGRVEQYF,TGCGCCAGCACCCCAACTAGGGGGGAGGGCCGGGTCGAGCAGTACTTC